This T cell receptor beta chain emerged from a study of blood T cell repertoires in COVID-19. Overall study context: Both acute and convalescent COVID-19 samples were obtained from the United States, Italy and Spain. From T cells, B-cell-depleted T cells, or PBMCs came the material, which was cDNA or gDNA.

The V gene end was trimmed by 4 bases and the J gene end by 8 bases; junction bases not matched to a gene: 14. The CDR3 length is 17 residues. Germline values: CDR1 MNHNS, CDR2 SASEGT. Original analysis: Quantification of nucleated cells was approximated via reference gene primer amplification. Generated by immunoSEQ multiplex PCR, the TCRdb table keeps only in-frame clones and is missing some. V and J calls and clone size follow that table, whereas D and trimming were derived from the DNA. The data hold almost 55,000 clones, with around 90% observed a single time. Sequences were obtained from peripheral blood. The receptor was derived from a man between 45 and 60 years old with active COVID-19. The rearrangement joins TRBV6-1 to TRBJ1-6; the match to TRBD1 covers 7 bases. CDR3 loop: CASSGRTGVLYYSPLHF. CDR3 coding DNA: TGTGCCAGCAGTGGGAGGACAGGCGTCCTTTATTATTCACCCCTCCACTTT.